Listed below are T cell receptor beta chains from one sample, sequenced in a study of T cell responses to AZD1222 COVID-19 vaccine. This table comes from immunoSEQ multiplex PCR, and its TCRdb copy is limited to in-frame clones, with some not included. This table has 95,000 to 130,000 clones, 70% to 90% appearing once. The sequences come from peripheral blood, collected on day 0 of MenACWY control vaccination. The receptors here all came from an adult in good health. CDR3s include the opening cysteine and the closing phenylalanine or tryptophan. The D gene is left open where the match is weak. Clone size is shown for a subset of rows, as once, few, many or a class of expanded clone.

J gene | clone size | V gene | D gene | CDR3 protein | CDR3 DNA
TRBJ1-5 | NA | TRBV27 | NA | CASSLLGLGQPQHF | TGTGCCAGCAGTTTATTGGGGCTGGGACAGCCCCAGCATTTT
TRBJ2-7 | NA | TRBV3-1/TRBV3-2 | TRBD1 | CASSLSRTGHYEQYF | TGTGCCAGCAGCCTATCCCGGACAGGGCACTACGAGCAGTACTTC
TRBJ2-3 | NA | TRBV4-2 | TRBD1 | CASSQRGQARDTQYF | TGTGCCAGCAGCCAACGTGGACAGGCCCGGGATACGCAGTATTTT
TRBJ2-1 | NA | TRBV6-1 | TRBD1 | CASSESWGTGWFF | TGTGCCAGCAGTGAGTCTTGGGGGACAGGGTGGTTCTTC
TRBJ2-7 | few | TRBV10-3 | NA | CATNPGFNEQYF | TGTGCCACTAACCCGGGTTTTAACGAGCAGTACTTC
TRBJ2-2 | NA | TRBV5-1 | NA | CASSLGGTNTGELFF | TGCGCCAGCAGCCTCGGGGGTACGAACACCGGGGAGCTGTTTTTT
TRBJ1-4 | NA | TRBV6-1 | NA | CASSNRHSTNEKLFF | TGTGCCAGCAGTAACCGACACTCAACTAATGAAAAACTGTTTTTT
TRBJ2-7 | NA | TRBV28 | TRBD1 | CASSLFDQGAGEQYF | TGTGCCAGCAGTTTATTCGATCAGGGGGCAGGGGAGCAGTACTTC
TRBJ1-5 | NA | TRBV19 | NA | CASSMGLGRNQPQHF | TGTGCCAGTAGTATGGGATTGGGCCGCAATCAGCCCCAGCATTTT
TRBJ2-6 | NA | TRBV5-1 | NA | CASSFGAGANVLTF | TGCGCCAGCAGCTTTGGTGCTGGGGCCAACGTCCTGACTTTC
TRBJ1-3 | NA | TRBV6-5 | TRBD1 | CASSYGRGGNTIYF | TGTGCCAGCAGTTATGGCAGGGGGGGAAACACCATATATTTT
TRBJ2-5 | NA | TRBV3-1/TRBV3-2 | TRBD2 | CASSPLAGGQRTQYF | TGTGCCAGCAGCCCCCTAGCGGGGGGCCAGCGGACCCAGTACTTC
TRBJ2-2 | NA | TRBV7-3 | TRBD2 | CASSPRPAGGPNTGELFF | TGTGCCAGCAGCCCCCGCCCAGCGGGGGGTCCAAACACCGGGGAGCTGTTTTTT
TRBJ2-2 | NA | TRBV7-2 | TRBD2 | CASSFGGGGLGTGELFF | TGTGCCAGCAGCTTCGGCGGCGGGGGGCTCGGAACCGGGGAGCTGTTTTTT
TRBJ2-3 | NA | TRBV28 | TRBD2 | CASSLIWGGEDTQYF | TGTGCCAGCAGTCTTATCTGGGGGGGGGAAGATACGCAGTATTTT
TRBJ2-3 | NA | TRBV5-8 | NA | CASSVGAGALSTDTQYF | TGTGCCAGCAGCGTAGGCGCAGGAGCACTAAGCACAGATACGCAGTATTTT
TRBJ1-1 | NA | TRBV7-8 | NA | CASSRGGGRYTEAFF | TGTGCCAGCAGCCGAGGTGGGGGGCGGTACACTGAAGCTTTCTTT
TRBJ1-6 | NA | TRBV7-2 | NA | CASSLKSLSSYNSPLHF | TGTGCCAGCAGCTTAAAAAGTTTAAGCTCCTATAATTCACCCCTCCACTTT
TRBJ2-1 | NA | TRBV27 | NA | CASSLSRLRNNEQFF | TGTGCCAGCAGTTTATCGAGACTAAGGAACAATGAGCAGTTCTTC
TRBJ2-3 | NA | TRBV6-5 | NA | CASKETSTDTQYF | TGTGCCAGCAAGGAGACTAGCACAGATACGCAGTATTTT
TRBJ1-1 | NA | TRBV19 | TRBD1 | CASSLPTGGITEAFF | TGTGCCAGTAGTCTGCCGACAGGGGGAATCACTGAAGCTTTCTTT
TRBJ2-3 | NA | TRBV7-6 | NA | CASSLRGGADPQYF | TGTGCCAGCAGCCTCAGAGGGGGAGCGGATCCTCAGTATTTT
TRBJ2-1 | NA | TRBV6-5 | TRBD2 | CASSTSGGTRNEQFF | TGTGCCAGCAGTACTAGCGGGGGTACAAGGAATGAGCAGTTCTTC
TRBJ1-1 | NA | TRBV7-9 | TRBD1 | CASSPRGSNTEAFF | TGTGCCAGCAGCCCCAGGGGGTCAAACACTGAAGCTTTCTTT
TRBJ1-1 | NA | TRBV5-5 | NA | CASSLLVGARKTEAFF | TGTGCCAGCAGCTTATTGGTCGGGGCCCGAAAGACTGAAGCTTTCTTT
TRBJ2-6 | NA | TRBV19 | NA | CASSIEGGANVLTF | TGTGCCAGTAGTATAGAGGGAGGGGCCAACGTCCTGACTTTC
TRBJ1-1 | NA | TRBV9 | TRBD1 | CASSALTGGTEAFF | TGTGCCAGCAGCGCCTTGACAGGGGGGACTGAAGCTTTCTTT
TRBJ1-1 | once | TRBV5-6 | NA | CASSLYTRGLLRTEAFF | TGTGCCAGCAGCTTGTATACCAGGGGTCTCTTGAGGACTGAAGCTTTCTTT
TRBJ2-7 | NA | TRBV21-1 | NA | CASSGGGLGYYEQYF | TGTGCCAGCAGCGGCGGGGGTCTGGGGTACTACGAGCAGTACTTC
TRBJ1-4 | NA | TRBV28 | TRBD1 | CAIQTTGTGLEKLFF | TGTGCCATCCAAACTACCGGGACAGGATTGGAAAAACTGTTTTTT
TRBJ1-1 | NA | TRBV12-3/TRBV12-4 | NA | CASSFPTEAFF | TGTGCCAGCAGTTTCCCCACTGAAGCTTTCTTT
TRBJ2-1 | NA | TRBV6-5 | NA | CASSYEPGAYNEQFF | TGTGCCAGCAGTTACGAGCCAGGAGCCTACAATGAGCAGTTCTTC
TRBJ2-5 | NA | TRBV5-5 | TRBD1 | CASSLGQRGGPETQYF | TGTGCCAGCAGCTTGGGGCAACGAGGGGGCCCGGAGACCCAGTACTTC
TRBJ2-2 | NA | TRBV11-3 | TRBD2 | CASSLDFTSGETGELFF | TGTGCCAGCAGCTTAGACTTCACTAGCGGAGAGACCGGGGAGCTGTTTTTT
TRBJ2-1 | NA | TRBV7-2 | TRBD1 | CASSLGGQGHNEQFF | TGTGCCAGCAGCTTAGGGGGACAGGGACACAATGAGCAGTTCTTC
TRBJ2-3 | once | TRBV4-1 | NA | CASSQEGPDDTQYF | TGCGCCAGCAGCCAAGAGGGACCCGACGATACGCAGTATTTT
TRBJ1-1 | NA | TRBV5-4 | NA | CASSADRLNTEAFF | TGTGCCAGCAGCGCAGACAGGCTGAACACTGAAGCTTTCTTT
TRBJ2-1 | NA | TRBV5-1 | NA | CASRASGTSVYNEQFF | TGCGCCAGCAGGGCGTCCGGGACTTCGGTCTACAATGAGCAGTTCTTC
TRBJ1-1 | NA | TRBV7-9 | NA | CASSTEGNTEAFF | TGTGCCAGCAGCACCGAGGGGAACACTGAAGCTTTCTTT
TRBJ1-2 | NA | TRBV6-1 | NA | CASSELGNSFGGYTF | TGTGCCAGCAGTGAACTGGGGAATTCTTTCGGTGGCTACACCTTC
TRBJ2-5 | NA | TRBV6-2/TRBV6-3 | NA | CASSYLGRIETQYF | TGTGCCAGCAGTTACCTTGGGCGCATAGAGACCCAGTACTTC
TRBJ1-5 | NA | TRBV28 | TRBD1 | CASSSWDRAKEGGNQPQHF | TGTGCCAGCAGTTCCTGGGACAGGGCTAAGGAGGGAGGCAATCAGCCCCAGCATTTT
TRBJ2-2 | NA | TRBV5-1 | NA | CASSLTGATNTGELFF | TGCGCCAGCAGCTTGACGGGGGCTACGAACACCGGGGAGCTGTTTTTT
TRBJ2-4 | once | TRBV19 | TRBD1 | CASSRKRDRHSKNIQYF | TGTGCCAGTAGCCGCAAAAGGGACAGGCACTCCAAAAACATTCAGTACTTC
TRBJ1-5 | NA | TRBV6-2/TRBV6-3 | NA | CASSYSPQGQPQHF | TGTGCCAGCAGTTACTCGCCCCAGGGTCAGCCCCAGCATTTT
TRBJ1-2 | once | TRBV12-3/TRBV12-4 | NA | CASAKSEGYGYTF | TGTGCCAGCGCCAAATCAGAGGGCTATGGCTACACCTTC
TRBJ1-1 | NA | TRBV18 | NA | CASSPLGGGGTEAFF | TGTGCCAGCTCACCCCTCGGGGGGGGCGGAACTGAAGCTTTCTTT
TRBJ1-1 | NA | TRBV3-1/TRBV3-2 | NA | CASSQRTANTEAFF | TGTGCCAGCAGCCAAAGGACAGCGAACACTGAAGCTTTCTTT
TRBJ2-6 | NA | TRBV27 | NA | CASSLGGPFTLDPSTGANVLTF | TGTGCCAGCAGTTTAGGGGGGCCCTTCACCCTTGATCCCTCAACTGGGGCCAACGTCCTGACTTTC
TRBJ2-7 | NA | TRBV5-1 | NA | CASSPGVSSYEQYF | TGCGCCAGCTCCCCAGGGGTTAGCTCCTACGAGCAGTACTTC
TRBJ1-3 | NA | TRBV4-1 | NA | CASRESRGEGNTIYF | TGCGCCAGCAGAGAATCCCGAGGGGAAGGAAACACCATATATTTT
TRBJ2-7 | few | TRBV19 | TRBD1 | CASSRDRAGDEQYF | TGTGCCAGTAGTAGAGACAGGGCTGGGGACGAGCAGTACTTC
TRBJ2-5 | NA | TRBV9 | NA | CASSVAGGRSSETQYF | TGTGCCAGCAGCGTAGCCGGGGGGCGCTCGTCAGAGACCCAGTACTTC